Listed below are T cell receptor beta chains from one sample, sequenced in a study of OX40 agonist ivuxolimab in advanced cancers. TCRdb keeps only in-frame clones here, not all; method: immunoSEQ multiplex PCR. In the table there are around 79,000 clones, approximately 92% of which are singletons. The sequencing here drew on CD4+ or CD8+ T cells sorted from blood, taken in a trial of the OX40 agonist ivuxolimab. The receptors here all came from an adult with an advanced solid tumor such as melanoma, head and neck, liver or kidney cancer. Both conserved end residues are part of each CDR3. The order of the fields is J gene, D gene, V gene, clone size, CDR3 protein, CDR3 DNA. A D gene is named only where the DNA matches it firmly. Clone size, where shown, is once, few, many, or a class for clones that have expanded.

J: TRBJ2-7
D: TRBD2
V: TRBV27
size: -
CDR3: CASSWGGGNSYEQYF
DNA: TGTGCCAGCAGTTGGGGGGGAGGAAACAGCTACGAGCAGTACTTC

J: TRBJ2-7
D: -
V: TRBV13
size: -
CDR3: CASSLAGQLYEQYF
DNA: TGTGCCAGCAGCTTAGCCGGACAGCTCTACGAGCAGTACTTC

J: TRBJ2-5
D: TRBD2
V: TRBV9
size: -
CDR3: CASSVVASGGPEETQYF
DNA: TGTGCCAGCAGCGTAGTAGCTAGCGGGGGGCCAGAAGAGACCCAGTACTTC

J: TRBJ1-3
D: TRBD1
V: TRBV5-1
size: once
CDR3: CASSFPGQVNSGNTIYF
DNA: TGCGCCAGCAGCTTTCCGGGACAGGTTAACTCTGGAAACACCATATATTTT

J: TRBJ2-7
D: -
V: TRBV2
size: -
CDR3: CASTGSGSSYEQYF
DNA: TGTGCCAGCACTGGAAGCGGGTCAAGCTACGAGCAGTACTTC

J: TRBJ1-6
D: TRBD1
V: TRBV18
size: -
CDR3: CASSPEAQGYNSPLHF
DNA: TGTGCCAGCTCACCAGAGGCACAGGGGTATAATTCACCCCTCCACTTT

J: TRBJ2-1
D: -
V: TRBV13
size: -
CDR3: CASSLGPGRTHNEQFF
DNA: TGTGCCAGCAGCTTAGGTCCGGGGAGGACACACAATGAGCAGTTCTTC

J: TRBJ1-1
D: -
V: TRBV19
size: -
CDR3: CASSPRRENTEAFF
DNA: TGTGCCAGTAGTCCCCGACGGGAGAACACTGAAGCTTTCTTT

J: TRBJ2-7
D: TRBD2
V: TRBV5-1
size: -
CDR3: CASPSTSGISYEQYF
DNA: TGCGCCAGCCCCTCGACTAGCGGAATCTCCTACGAGCAGTACTTC

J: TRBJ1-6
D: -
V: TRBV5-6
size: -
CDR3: CASSLAADGRSPLHF
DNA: TGTGCCAGCAGCTTGGCGGCGGACGGTAGATCACCCCTCCACTTT

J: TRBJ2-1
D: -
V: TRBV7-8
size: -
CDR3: CASSRGPYNEQFF
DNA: TGTGCCAGCAGCCGCGGACCATACAATGAGCAGTTCTTC

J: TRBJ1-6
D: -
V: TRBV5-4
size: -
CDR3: CASSLAGAQLSYNSPLHF
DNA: TGTGCCAGCAGCTTGGCCGGGGCACAACTCTCCTATAATTCACCCCTCCACTTT

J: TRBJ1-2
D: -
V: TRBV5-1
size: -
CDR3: CASSLGAPTRYGYTF
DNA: TGCGCCAGCAGCTTGGGGGCACCTACCCGATATGGCTACACCTTC

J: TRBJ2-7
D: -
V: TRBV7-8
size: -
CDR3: CASSLGDYEQYF
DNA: TGTGCCAGCAGCCTCGGGGACTACGAGCAGTACTTC

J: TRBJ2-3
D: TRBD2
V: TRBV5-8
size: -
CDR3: CASSFSGLAGGADTQYF
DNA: TGTGCCAGCAGCTTCTCCGGACTAGCGGGGGGCGCAGATACGCAGTATTTT

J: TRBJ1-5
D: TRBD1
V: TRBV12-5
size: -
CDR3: CASGLVQGDQPQHF
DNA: TGTGCTAGTGGTTTGGTACAGGGGGATCAGCCCCAGCATTTT

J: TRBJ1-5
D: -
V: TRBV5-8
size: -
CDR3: CASSSRLAFDSNQPQHF
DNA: TGTGCCAGCAGCTCCCGGCTGGCTTTCGATAGCAATCAGCCCCAGCATTTT

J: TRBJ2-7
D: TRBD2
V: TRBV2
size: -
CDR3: CAMTGTSGGTLYEQYF
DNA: TGTGCGATGACCGGGACTAGCGGGGGTACTCTCTACGAGCAGTACTTC

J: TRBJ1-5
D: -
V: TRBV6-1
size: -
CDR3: CASSEIGGGNQPQHF
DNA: TGTGCCAGCAGTGAAATAGGGGGTGGCAATCAGCCCCAGCATTTT

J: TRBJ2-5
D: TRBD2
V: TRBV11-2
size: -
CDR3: CATYGGGAETQYF
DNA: TGTGCCACCTACGGGGGGGGCGCGGAGACCCAGTACTTC

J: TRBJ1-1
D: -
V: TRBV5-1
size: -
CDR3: CASSLEGMNTEAFF
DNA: TGCGCCAGCAGCTTGGAGGGTATGAACACTGAAGCTTTCTTT

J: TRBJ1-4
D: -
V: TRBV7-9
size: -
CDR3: CASSYDKEAPGTNEKLFF
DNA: TGTGCCAGCAGCTATGACAAAGAAGCCCCAGGGACTAATGAAAAACTGTTTTTT

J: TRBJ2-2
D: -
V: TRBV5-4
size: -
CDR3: CASSLGGRGTGELFF
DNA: TGTGCCAGCAGCTTAGGGGGTAGGGGCACCGGGGAGCTGTTTTTT

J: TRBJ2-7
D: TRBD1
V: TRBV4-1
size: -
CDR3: CASSPGQLYEQYF
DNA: TGCGCCAGCAGCCCGGGACAGCTCTACGAGCAGTACTTC

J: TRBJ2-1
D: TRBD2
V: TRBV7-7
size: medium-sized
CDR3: CASSLASGGNNEQFF
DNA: TGTGCCAGCAGCTTAGCTAGCGGGGGTAACAATGAGCAGTTCTTC

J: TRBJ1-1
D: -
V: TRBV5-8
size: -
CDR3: CASSLRGGASTEAFF
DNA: TGTGCCAGCAGCTTGAGGGGGGGCGCTTCCACTGAAGCTTTCTTT

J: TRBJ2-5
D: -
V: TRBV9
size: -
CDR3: CASSVDGGTQETQYF
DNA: TGTGCCAGCAGCGTAGACGGGGGAACCCAAGAGACCCAGTACTTC

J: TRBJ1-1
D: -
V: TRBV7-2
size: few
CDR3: CASSPRDFGEAFF
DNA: TGTGCCAGCAGCCCGAGGGATTTTGGTGAAGCTTTCTTT

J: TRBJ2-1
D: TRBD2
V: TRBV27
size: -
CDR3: CASSLDGGGVYNEQFF
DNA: TGTGCCAGCAGTTTAGATGGCGGGGGGGTTTACAATGAGCAGTTCTTC

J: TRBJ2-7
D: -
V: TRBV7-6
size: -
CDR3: CASSHIGYEQYF
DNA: TGTGCCAGCAGCCACATTGGCTACGAGCAGTACTTC

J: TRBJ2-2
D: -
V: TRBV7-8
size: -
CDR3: CASSLWGASTGELFF
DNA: TGTGCCAGCAGCTTATGGGGGGCTAGCACCGGGGAGCTGTTTTTT

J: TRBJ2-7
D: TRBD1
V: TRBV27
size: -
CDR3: CASSPYRGYEQYF
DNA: TGTGCCAGCAGCCCATACAGGGGCTACGAGCAGTACTTC

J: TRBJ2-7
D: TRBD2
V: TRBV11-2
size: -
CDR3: CASSLAGGGGAYEQYF
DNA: TGTGCCAGCAGCTTAGCGGGCGGCGGGGGGGCCTACGAGCAGTACTTC

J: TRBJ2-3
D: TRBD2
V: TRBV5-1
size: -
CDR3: CASSPWSGRGAPPTDTQYF
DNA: TGCGCCAGCAGTCCCTGGAGTGGGCGGGGGGCCCCCCCCACAGATACGCAGTATTTT

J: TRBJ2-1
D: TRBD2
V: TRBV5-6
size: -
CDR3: CASSLDRTSGYNEQFF
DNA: TGTGCCAGCAGCTTGGATAGGACTAGCGGGTACAATGAGCAGTTCTTC

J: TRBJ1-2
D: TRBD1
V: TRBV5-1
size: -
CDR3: CASSWDRAGYGYTF
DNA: TGCGCCAGCAGCTGGGACAGGGCGGGGTATGGCTACACCTTC

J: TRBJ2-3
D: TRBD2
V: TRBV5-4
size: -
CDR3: CASSSESGVPSTDTQYF
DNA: TGTGCCAGCAGCTCAGAAAGCGGGGTACCTAGCACAGATACGCAGTATTTT

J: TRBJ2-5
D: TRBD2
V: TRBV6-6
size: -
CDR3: CASSYAGGLETQYF
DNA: TGTGCCAGCAGTTACGCGGGGGGGCTTGAGACCCAGTACTTC

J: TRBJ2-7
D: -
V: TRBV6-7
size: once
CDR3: CASSYLSQGGYEQYF
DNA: TGTGCCAGCAGTTACTTGAGCCAGGGAGGCTACGAGCAGTACTTC

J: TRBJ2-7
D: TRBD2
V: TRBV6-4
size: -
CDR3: CASSVSSGGTYEQYF
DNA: TGTGCCAGCAGTGTCTCTAGCGGGGGTACCTACGAGCAGTACTTC

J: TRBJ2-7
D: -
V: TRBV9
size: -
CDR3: CASSVASGGLYEQYF
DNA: TGTGCCAGCAGCGTAGCCTCCGGGGGTCTCTACGAGCAGTACTTC

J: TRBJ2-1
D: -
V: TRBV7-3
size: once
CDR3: CASSLLAGESYNEQFF
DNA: TGTGCCAGCAGCTTACTGGCCGGGGAATCCTACAATGAGCAGTTCTTC

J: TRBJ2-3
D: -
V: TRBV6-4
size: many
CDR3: CASSDSRDTDTQYF
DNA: TGTGCCAGCAGTGACTCTAGGGACACAGATACGCAGTATTTT

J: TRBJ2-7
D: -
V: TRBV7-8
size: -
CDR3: CASSLEYSNYEQYF
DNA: TGTGCCAGCAGCTTAGAGTACAGCAACTACGAGCAGTACTTC

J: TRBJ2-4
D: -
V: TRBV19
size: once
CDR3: CASSFPPGGWSDIQYF
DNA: TGTGCCAGTAGTTTCCCTCCTGGGGGCTGGAGTGACATTCAGTACTTC

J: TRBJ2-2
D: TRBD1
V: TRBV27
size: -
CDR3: CASSLSAGGANTGELFF
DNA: TGTGCCAGCAGTTTATCAGCAGGGGGCGCGAACACCGGGGAGCTGTTTTTT

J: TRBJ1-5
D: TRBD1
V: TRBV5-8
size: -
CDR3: CASSLDFSGGQPQHF
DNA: TGTGCCAGCAGCTTGGATTTTTCAGGGGGTCAGCCCCAGCATTTT

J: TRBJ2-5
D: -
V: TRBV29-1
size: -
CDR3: CSVEGTRDGTQYF
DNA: TGCAGCGTTGAGGGGACAAGGGACGGGACCCAGTACTTC

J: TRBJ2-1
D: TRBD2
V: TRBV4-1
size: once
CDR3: CASSQDPAGALPQFF
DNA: TGCGCCAGCAGCCAAGACCCAGCGGGGGCCCTTCCGCAGTTCTTC

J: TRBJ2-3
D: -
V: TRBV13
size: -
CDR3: CASSLGRTDTQYF
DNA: TGTGCCAGCAGCTTAGGCCGAACAGATACGCAGTATTTT

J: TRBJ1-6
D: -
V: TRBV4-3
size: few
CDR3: CASSPRHVSGSPLHF
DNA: TGCGCCAGCAGCCCACGACATGTCTCAGGATCACCCCTCCACTTT

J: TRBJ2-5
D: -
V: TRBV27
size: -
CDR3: CASSFSSGSGETQYF
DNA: TGTGCCAGCAGCTTCTCGTCGGGGTCCGGAGAGACCCAGTACTTC

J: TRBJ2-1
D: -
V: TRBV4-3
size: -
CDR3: CASSQVPGHEQFF
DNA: TGCGCCAGCAGCCAAGTACCCGGCCATGAGCAGTTCTTC

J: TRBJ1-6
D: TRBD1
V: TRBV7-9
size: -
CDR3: CASSLAKGGQYNSPLHF
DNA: TGTGCCAGCAGCTTAGCTAAGGGGGGACAGTATAATTCACCCCTCCACTTT